Following are 4 T cell receptor beta chains from one sample sequenced in a study of long-term antiretroviral therapy in people with HIV. Assay version v3.0 of immunoSEQ was used, and it was run at survey level. The data were produced by immunoSEQ multiplex PCR, yet TCRdb's version contains in-frame clones alone and is incomplete. The sample has some 28,000 clones; around 96% are singletons. Here the sequenced sample was unsorted PBMCs, taken roughly 6.2 years after starting antiretroviral therapy. These receptors were collected from a man in his thirties or forties with HIV.

The rearrangement links TRBV30 to TRBJ2-7; D is unresolved. Trimming shortened V by 4 bases and J by 7 bases, and 20 bases separated the two germline ends. This CDR3 comprises 14 residues. Germline-derived CDR1 and CDR2 are GTSNPN and SVGIG (reference sequence). The CDR3: CAWTKPGPILEQYF. As DNA, the CDR3 is TGTGCCTGGACTAAACCGGGCCCCATCTTGGAGCAGTACTTC.

A single count supports this clone. The CDR3 bases are TGTGCCAGCAGCGTAGGGTCGCTTATTGATACGCAGTATTTT. Protein sequence: CASSVGSLIDTQYF. The chain is built from TRBV5-6 and TRBJ2-3; D gene unclear. V was cut by 4 bases and J by 6 bases, with 15 bases left in between. The CDR3 consists of 14 residues. The germline V gene encodes CDR1 SGHDT and CDR2 YYEEEE.

The chain links TRBV4-3 to TRBJ2-1; 14 nucleotides match TRBD2. V lost 2 bases and J lost 8; bases outside the gene matches: 11. The CDR3 totals 18 residues. CDR1 LGHNA and CDR2 YSLEER come from the germline V gene. In nucleotides, the CDR3 is TGCGCCAGCAGCCAATTACCGTCGGGGACTAGCGGGAGTGATGAGCAGTTCTTC. It codes for CASSQLPSGTSGSDEQFF.

This clone has just one count. The CDR3 coding sequence is TGTGCCAGCGGTGCGGCACCCCGTGACACCATATATTTT. It yields the protein CASGAAPRDTIYF. V and J are TRBV6-1 and TRBJ1-3; D is unresolved. Germline V gene data show CDR1 as MNHNS and CDR2 as SASEGT. The CDR3 length is 13 residues. Trimming pared 8 bases from V and 8 bases from J, leaving 16 bases between.